Listed below are T cell receptor beta chains from one sample, sequenced in a study of somatic mutations in cytotoxic T cells in rheumatoid arthritis. Clones were read by immunoSEQ multiplex PCR, and TCRdb kept only the in-frame ones, dropping some. The sample has roughly 17,000 clones, approximately 80% seen once. Material for sequencing was CD8+ T cells sorted from blood. These receptors originate from an adult with rheumatoid arthritis. Each CDR3 is given with its conserved first and last residue. The order of the fields is V gene, clone size, D gene, J gene, CDR3 protein, CDR3 DNA. D genes are given only for firm matches. Clone size is not always given. Where it is, it says once, few, many or a class for expanded clones.

>TRBV7-3|few|.|TRBJ2-7
CASSLNGGSSYEQYF
TGTGCCAGCAGCTTAAATGGGGGGAGCTCCTACGAGCAGTACTTC
>TRBV6-1|.|.|TRBJ1-3
CASSEGRYSGNTIYF
TGTGCCAGCAGTGAGGGACGTTACTCTGGAAACACCATATATTTT
>TRBV15|.|.|TRBJ2-3
CATSRDKGTDTQYF
TGTGCCACCAGCAGAGATAAAGGCACAGATACGCAGTATTTT
>TRBV28|.|.|TRBJ2-4
CASSLSRMMDIQYF
TGTGCCAGCAGTTTATCCAGGATGATGGACATTCAGTACTTC
>TRBV4-1|.|TRBD1|TRBJ2-2
CASSVRTGQVTGELFF
TGCGCCAGCAGCGTAAGGACAGGGCAAGTCACCGGGGAGCTGTTTTTT
>TRBV9|.|.|TRBJ2-5
CASSVGETGRETQYF
TGTGCCAGCAGCGTAGGGGAGACAGGGAGGGAGACCCAGTACTTC
>TRBV9|.|.|TRBJ1-2
CASTGLQYGYTF
TGTGCCAGCACCGGGTTGCAATATGGCTACACCTTC
>TRBV2|once|TRBD1|TRBJ1-4
CASSEAPGQPTNEKLFF
TGTGCCAGCAGTGAGGCCCCGGGACAGCCAACTAATGAAAAACTGTTTTTT
>TRBV9|.|.|TRBJ2-6
CASSATTGRAGANVLTF
TGTGCCAGCAGCGCCACCACAGGGCGGGCTGGGGCCAACGTCCTGACTTTC
>TRBV6-5|.|TRBD1|TRBJ1-2
CASSYSTGNYGYTF
TGTGCCAGCAGTTACTCGACAGGGAACTATGGCTACACCTTC
>TRBV7-9|.|.|TRBJ1-2
CASSLSEARDYGYTF
TGTGCCAGCAGCTTATCCGAGGCGCGGGACTATGGCTACACCTTC
>TRBV6-5|few|TRBD1|TRBJ1-1
CASSYSTGGWEAFF
TGTGCCAGCAGTTATTCGACAGGGGGCTGGGAAGCTTTCTTT
>TRBV4-2|few|TRBD2|TRBJ2-1
CASSPRTSGEYNEQFF
TGTGCCAGCAGCCCCCGGACTAGCGGGGAATACAATGAGCAGTTCTTC
>TRBV15|.|.|TRBJ2-3
CATSEVTDTQYF
TGTGCCACCAGCGAGGTGACAGATACGCAGTATTTT
>TRBV9|.|TRBD2|TRBJ2-5
CASSVDSGGPQETQYF
TGTGCCAGCAGCGTAGATAGCGGGGGGCCGCAAGAGACCCAGTACTTC
>TRBV7-9|.|TRBD1|TRBJ1-5
CASSLRQGENEQPQHF
TGTGCCAGCAGCCTCCGACAGGGAGAGAATGAACAGCCCCAGCATTTT
>TRBV5-1|.|.|TRBJ2-5
CASSLVLPPVDTQYF
TGCGCCAGCAGCTTGGTGCTACCCCCTGTGGATACCCAGTACTTC
>TRBV19|.|.|TRBJ1-6
CASSAGYNSPLHF
TGTGCCAGTAGCGCGGGGTATAATTCACCCCTCCACTTT
>TRBV2|.|TRBD2|TRBJ2-5
CASVRGLAKPWGTQYF
TGTGCCAGCGTCAGGGGACTAGCGAAACCTTGGGGGACCCAGTACTTC
>TRBV28|.|.|TRBJ1-5
CASSFTGSNQPQHF
TGTGCCAGCAGTTTTACAGGGAGCAATCAGCCCCAGCATTTT
>TRBV4-2|few|TRBD1|TRBJ2-3
CASSQVQAQGADTQYF
TGTGCCAGCAGCCAAGTACAGGCGCAGGGGGCAGATACGCAGTATTTT
>TRBV7-9|.|.|TRBJ2-2
CASSSRNTGELFF
TGTGCCAGCAGCTCCAGGAACACCGGGGAGCTGTTTTTT
>TRBV7-9|.|.|TRBJ1-2
CASSQETIRAYGYTF
TGTGCCAGCAGCCAAGAAACAATAAGGGCCTATGGCTACACCTTC
>TRBV7-7|.|.|TRBJ2-3
CASSPESADTQYF
TGTGCCAGCAGCCCGGAGAGCGCAGATACGCAGTATTTT
>TRBV7-3|.|TRBD2|TRBJ2-3
CASSLMAGGDWRGGIQIDTQYF
TGTGCCAGCAGCTTAATGGCGGGCGGGGACTGGCGGGGGGGCATCCAGATAGATACGCAGTATTTT
>TRBV5-6|.|.|TRBJ1-5
CASSLWGGNQPQHF
TGTGCCAGCAGCTTGTGGGGGGGAAATCAGCCCCAGCATTTT
>TRBV4-1|.|.|TRBJ2-3
CASSQERWGSTDTQYF
TGCGCCAGCAGCCAAGAGCGCTGGGGCAGCACAGATACGCAGTATTTT
>TRBV7-9|.|TRBD2|TRBJ2-3
CASRFPSGGEWDTQYF
TGTGCCAGCAGATTCCCTAGCGGGGGGGAGTGGGATACGCAGTATTTT
>TRBV10-2|.|.|TRBJ2-7
CASTSGAYEQYF
TGCGCCAGCACCTCAGGGGCCTACGAGCAGTACTTC
>TRBV4-2|.|.|TRBJ2-3
CASSQDPTTDTQYF
TGTGCCAGCAGCCAAGATCCAACCACAGATACGCAGTATTTT
>TRBV4-1|.|.|TRBJ2-3
CASSQESGPSTDTQYF
TGCGCCAGCAGCCAAGAATCCGGGCCAAGCACAGATACGCAGTATTTT
>TRBV6-4|medium-sized|.|TRBJ2-1
CASSDSAENNEQFF
TGTGCCAGCAGTGACTCAGCAGAGAACAATGAGCAGTTCTTC
>TRBV7-2|.|.|TRBJ1-2
CASSLTRGGSPHGYTF
TGTGCCAGCAGCTTAACGCGAGGAGGGTCCCCTCATGGCTACACCTTC
>TRBV9|once|.|TRBJ1-5
CASSAGGGNQPQHF
TGTGCCAGCAGCGCCGGGGGGGGCAATCAGCCCCAGCATTTT
>TRBV19|.|.|TRBJ2-1
CASSPYTSSYNEQFF
TGTGCCAGTAGTCCCTACACGAGCTCCTACAATGAGCAGTTCTTC
>TRBV2|.|.|TRBJ1-2
CASSEGGKNGYTF
TGTGCCAGCAGTGAAGGGGGGAAGAATGGCTACACCTTC
>TRBV7-9|.|TRBD2|TRBJ2-2
CASSLETSGGRELFF
TGTGCCAGCAGCTTAGAGACTAGCGGGGGACGGGAGCTGTTTTTT
>TRBV19|once|.|TRBJ2-1
CASSIGPWNEQFF
TGTGCCAGTAGTATTGGCCCCTGGAATGAGCAGTTCTTC
>TRBV7-9|.|TRBD1|TRBJ1-2
CASSTRTGSDYGYTF
TGTGCCAGCAGCACCCGGACAGGGAGCGACTATGGCTACACCTTC
>TRBV11-2|.|.|TRBJ1-1
CASSSLTRGNTEAFF
TGTGCCAGCAGCTCTTTAACTCGGGGGAACACTGAAGCTTTCTTT
>TRBV9|.|TRBD1|TRBJ2-1
CASSDPRGSSYNEQFF
TGTGCCAGCAGCGATCCCAGGGGGAGCTCCTACAATGAGCAGTTCTTC
>TRBV15|.|TRBD1|TRBJ2-7
CATSPGDRGKNQINPYEQYF
TGTGCCACTTCCCCTGGTGACAGGGGAAAAAACCAAATCAACCCCTACGAGCAGTACTTC
>TRBV11-2|.|.|TRBJ2-7
CASSPGYEQYF
TGTGCCAGCAGCCCAGGCTACGAGCAGTACTTC
>TRBV27|.|.|TRBJ2-2
CASSYRYTGELFF
TGTGCCAGCAGTTATCGGTACACCGGGGAGCTGTTTTTT
>TRBV12-5|.|.|TRBJ2-1
CASGLVHQGPYNEQFF
TGTGCTAGTGGTTTGGTACACCAGGGGCCTTACAATGAGCAGTTCTTC
>TRBV6-6|.|.|TRBJ2-1
CASSVQGTNEQFF
TGTGCCAGCAGTGTACAGGGAACGAATGAGCAGTTCTTC
>TRBV10-3|.|TRBD1|TRBJ1-2
CAISESTGGRHGYTF
TGTGCCATCAGTGAGTCGACAGGGGGAAGACATGGCTACACCTTC
>TRBV10-2|.|.|TRBJ1-1
CASRRDTGTEAFF
TGCGCCAGCAGGAGGGACACAGGGACTGAAGCTTTCTTT
>TRBV6-5|.|.|TRBJ1-1
CASSYLRNTEAFF
TGTGCCAGCAGTTACTTGAGAAACACTGAAGCTTTCTTT
>TRBV6-1|.|.|TRBJ1-4
CASSEVTLREKLFF
TGTGCCAGCAGTGAAGTCACTCTGAGGGAAAAACTGTTTTTT
>TRBV2|few|TRBD2|TRBJ2-7
CASRGTRMEENF
TGTGCCAGCAGGGGGACTAGAATGGAGGAAAACTTC
>TRBV27|.|TRBD2|TRBJ2-3
CASSPPESGGAGDTQYF
TGTGCCAGCAGTCCGCCGGAGAGCGGGGGGGCAGGAGATACGCAGTATTTT
>TRBV21-1|.|.|TRBJ2-7
CASSKIAGGHYEQYF
TGTGCCAGCAGCAAAATAGCGGGGGGTCACTACGAGCAGTACTTC
>TRBV7-9|.|TRBD1|TRBJ2-5
CASSRTGQETQYF
TGTGCCAGCAGCCGGACAGGACAAGAGACCCAGTACTTC